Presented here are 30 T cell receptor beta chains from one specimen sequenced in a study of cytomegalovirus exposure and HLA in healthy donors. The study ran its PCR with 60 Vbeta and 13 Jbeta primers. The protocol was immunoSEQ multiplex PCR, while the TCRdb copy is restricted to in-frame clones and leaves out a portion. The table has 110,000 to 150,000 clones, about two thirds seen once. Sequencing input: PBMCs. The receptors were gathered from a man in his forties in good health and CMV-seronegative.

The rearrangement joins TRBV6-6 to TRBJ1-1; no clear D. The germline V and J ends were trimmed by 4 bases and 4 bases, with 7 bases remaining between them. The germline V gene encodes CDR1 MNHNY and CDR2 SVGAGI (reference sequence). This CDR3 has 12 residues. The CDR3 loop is CASSSGSTEAFF. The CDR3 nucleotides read TGTGCCAGCAGTTCGGGGAGCACTGAAGCTTTCTTT.

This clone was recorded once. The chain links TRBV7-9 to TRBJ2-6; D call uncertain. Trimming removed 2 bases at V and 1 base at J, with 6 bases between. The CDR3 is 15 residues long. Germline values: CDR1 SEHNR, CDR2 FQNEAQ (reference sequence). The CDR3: CASSLFRSGANVLTF. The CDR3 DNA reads TGTGCCAGCAGCTTATTCAGATCTGGGGCCAACGTCCTGACTTTC.

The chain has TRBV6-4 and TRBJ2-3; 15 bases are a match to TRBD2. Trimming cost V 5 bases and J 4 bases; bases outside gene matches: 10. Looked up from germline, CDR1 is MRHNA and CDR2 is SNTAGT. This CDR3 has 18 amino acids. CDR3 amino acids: CASSSGTSGGPQPDTQYF. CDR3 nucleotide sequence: TGTGCCAGCAGTTCCGGGACTAGCGGGGGGCCACAGCCAGATACGCAGTATTTT.

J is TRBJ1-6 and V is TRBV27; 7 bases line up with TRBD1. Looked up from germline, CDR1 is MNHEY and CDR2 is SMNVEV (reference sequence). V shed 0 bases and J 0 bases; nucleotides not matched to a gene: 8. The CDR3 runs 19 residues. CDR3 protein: CASSLSRDRIRSYNSPLHF. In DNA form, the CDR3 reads TGTGCCAGCAGTTTATCCCGGGACAGAATACGCTCCTATAATTCACCCCTCCACTTT.

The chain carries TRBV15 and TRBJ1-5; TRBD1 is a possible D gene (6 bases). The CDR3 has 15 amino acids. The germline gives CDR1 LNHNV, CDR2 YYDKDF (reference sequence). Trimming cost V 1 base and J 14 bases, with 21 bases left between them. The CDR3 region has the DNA TGTGCCACCAGCAGAGGAGCGGGGGGCAGGGGCGGGAAGCATTTT. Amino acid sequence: CATSRGAGGRGGKHF.

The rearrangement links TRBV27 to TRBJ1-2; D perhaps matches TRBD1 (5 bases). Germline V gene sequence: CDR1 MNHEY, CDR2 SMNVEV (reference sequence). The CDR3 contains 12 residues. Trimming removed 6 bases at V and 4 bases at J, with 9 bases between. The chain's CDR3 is CASRQGGYGYTF. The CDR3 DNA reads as TGTGCCAGCAGGCAGGGAGGCTATGGCTACACCTTC.

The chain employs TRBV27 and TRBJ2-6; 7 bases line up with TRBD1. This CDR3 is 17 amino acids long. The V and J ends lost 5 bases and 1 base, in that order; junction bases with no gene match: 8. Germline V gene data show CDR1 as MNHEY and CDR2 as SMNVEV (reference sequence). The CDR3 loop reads CASSTGVRGSGANVLTF. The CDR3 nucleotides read TGTGCCAGCAGTACAGGGGTCAGGGGGTCTGGGGCCAACGTCCTGACTTTC.

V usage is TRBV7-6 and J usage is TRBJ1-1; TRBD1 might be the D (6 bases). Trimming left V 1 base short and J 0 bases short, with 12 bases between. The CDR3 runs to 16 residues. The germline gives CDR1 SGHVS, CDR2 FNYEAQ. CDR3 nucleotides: TGTGCCAGCAGCTTAGATGGGGACACTTTGAACACTGAAGCTTTCTTT. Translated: CASSLDGDTLNTEAFF.

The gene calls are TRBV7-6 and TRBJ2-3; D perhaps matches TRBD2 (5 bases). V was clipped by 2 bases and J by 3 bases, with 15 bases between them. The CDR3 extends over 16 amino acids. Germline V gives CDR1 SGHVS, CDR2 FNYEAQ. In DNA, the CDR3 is TGTGCCAGCAGCTTAAGGCCGGGGATTAGTACAGATACGCAGTATTTT. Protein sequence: CASSLRPGISTDTQYF.

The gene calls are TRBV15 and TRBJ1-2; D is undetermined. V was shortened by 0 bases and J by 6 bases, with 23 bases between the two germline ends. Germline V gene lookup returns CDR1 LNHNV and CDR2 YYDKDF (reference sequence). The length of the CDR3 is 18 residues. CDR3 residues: CATSRDYRTQRSGDGYTF. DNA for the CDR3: TGTGCCACCAGCAGAGATTACCGGACTCAGAGGTCCGGCGATGGCTACACCTTC.

CDR3 region: CASSGTRDRGRADTQYF. Written as DNA, the CDR3 is TGTGCCAGCAGCGGCACCAGGGACAGGGGTCGGGCAGATACGCAGTATTTT. This chain uses TRBV9 with TRBJ2-3, with 10 bases lining up with TRBD1. The trim removed 3 bases at V and 4 bases at J, leaving 11 bases unmatched. Germline lookup yields CDR1 SGDLS and CDR2 YYNGEE. The CDR3 totals 17 residues. Using reference TRBV9 and TRBJ2-3 for the parts outside the CDR3, the full variable domain is DSGVTQTPKHLITATGQRVTLRCSPRSGDLSVYWYQQSLDQGLQFLIQYYNGEERAKGNILERFSAQQFPDLHSELNLSSLELGDSALYFCASSGTRDRGRADTQYFGPGTRLTVL.

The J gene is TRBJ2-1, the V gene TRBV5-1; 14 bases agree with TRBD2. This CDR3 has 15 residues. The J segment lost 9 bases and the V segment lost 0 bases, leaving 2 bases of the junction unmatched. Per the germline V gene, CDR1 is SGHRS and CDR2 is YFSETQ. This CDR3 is CASSLAGTSGGEQFF. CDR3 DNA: TGCGCCAGCAGCTTGGCCGGGACTAGCGGGGGTGAGCAGTTCTTC.

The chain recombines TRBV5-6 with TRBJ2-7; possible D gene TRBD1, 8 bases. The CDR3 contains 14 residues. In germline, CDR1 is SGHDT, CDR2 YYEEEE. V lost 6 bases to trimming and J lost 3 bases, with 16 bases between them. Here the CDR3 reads CASMEQGGDYEQYF. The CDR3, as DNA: TGTGCCAGCATGGAACAGGGGGGGGACTACGAGCAGTACTTC.

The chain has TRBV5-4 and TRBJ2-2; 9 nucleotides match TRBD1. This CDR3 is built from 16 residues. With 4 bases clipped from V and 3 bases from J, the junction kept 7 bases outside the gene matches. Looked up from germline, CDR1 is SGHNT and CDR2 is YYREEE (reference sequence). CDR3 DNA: TGTGCCAGCAGCGTTGGGACAGGGTTCGACACCGGGGAGCTGTTTTTT. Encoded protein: CASSVGTGFDTGELFF.

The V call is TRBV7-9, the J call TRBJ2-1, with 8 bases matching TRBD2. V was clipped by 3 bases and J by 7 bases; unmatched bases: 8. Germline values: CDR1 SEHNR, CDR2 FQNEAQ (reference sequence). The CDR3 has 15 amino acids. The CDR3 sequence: CASSFPGGPKNEQFF. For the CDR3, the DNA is TGTGCCAGCAGCTTCCCGGGAGGGCCTAAAAATGAGCAGTTCTTC.

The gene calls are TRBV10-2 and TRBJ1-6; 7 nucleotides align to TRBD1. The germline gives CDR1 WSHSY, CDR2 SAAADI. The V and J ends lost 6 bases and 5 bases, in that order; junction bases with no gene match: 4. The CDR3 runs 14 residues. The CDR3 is CASSRTGDNSPLHF. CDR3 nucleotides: TGCGCCAGCAGCCGGACAGGCGATAATTCACCCCTCCACTTT.

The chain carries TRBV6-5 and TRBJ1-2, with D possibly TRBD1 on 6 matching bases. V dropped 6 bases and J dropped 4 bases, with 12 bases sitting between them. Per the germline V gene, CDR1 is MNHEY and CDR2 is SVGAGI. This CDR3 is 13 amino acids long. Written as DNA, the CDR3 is TGTGCCAGCAGCCCTGGACAGATCTATGGCTACACCTTC. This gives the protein CASSPGQIYGYTF.

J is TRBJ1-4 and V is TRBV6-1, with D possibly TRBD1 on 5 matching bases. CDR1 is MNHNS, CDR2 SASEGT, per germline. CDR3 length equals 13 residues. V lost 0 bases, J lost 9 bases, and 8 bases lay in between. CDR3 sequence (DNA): TGTGCCAGCAGTGAAGCGCGGGACCAAAAACTGTTTTTT. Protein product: CASSEARDQKLFF.

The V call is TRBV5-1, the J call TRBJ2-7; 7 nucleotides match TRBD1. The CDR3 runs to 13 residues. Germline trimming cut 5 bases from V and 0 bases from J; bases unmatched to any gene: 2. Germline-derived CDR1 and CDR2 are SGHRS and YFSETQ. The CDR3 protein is CASRTGSSYEQYF. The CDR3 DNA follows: TGCGCCAGCAGGACAGGGAGCTCCTACGAGCAGTACTTC.

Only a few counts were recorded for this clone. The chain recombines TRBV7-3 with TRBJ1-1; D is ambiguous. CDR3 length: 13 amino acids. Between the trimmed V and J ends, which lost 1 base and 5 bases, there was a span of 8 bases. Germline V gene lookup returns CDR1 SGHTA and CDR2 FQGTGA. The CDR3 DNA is TGTGCCAGCAGCTTAAGTCCCAGGACTGAAGCTTTCTTT. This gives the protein CASSLSPRTEAFF.

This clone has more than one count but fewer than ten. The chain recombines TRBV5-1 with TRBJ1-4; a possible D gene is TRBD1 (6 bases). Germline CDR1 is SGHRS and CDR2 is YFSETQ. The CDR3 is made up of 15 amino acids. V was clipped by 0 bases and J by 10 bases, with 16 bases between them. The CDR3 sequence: CASSLDGTGGGKLFF. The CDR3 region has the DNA TGCGCCAGCAGCTTGGACGGGACGGGGGGCGGAAAACTGTTTTTT. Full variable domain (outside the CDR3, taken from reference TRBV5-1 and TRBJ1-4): KAGVTQTPRYLIKTRGQQVTLSCSPISGHRSVSWYQQTPGQGLQFLFEYFSETQRNKGNFPGRFSGRQFSNSRSEMNVSTLELGDSALYLCASSLDGTGGGKLFFGSGTQLSVL.

CDR3 bases: TGTGCCAGCAGCACGGGTGGCACAGATACGCAGTATTTT. Its protein is CASSTGGTDTQYF. The chain uses TRBV5-4 and TRBJ2-3; no definite D call. The CDR3 loop spans 13 amino acids. The V gene lost 4 bases and the J gene lost 1 base, with 7 bases spanning the gap. From germline, CDR1 is SGHNT and CDR2 YYREEE (reference sequence).

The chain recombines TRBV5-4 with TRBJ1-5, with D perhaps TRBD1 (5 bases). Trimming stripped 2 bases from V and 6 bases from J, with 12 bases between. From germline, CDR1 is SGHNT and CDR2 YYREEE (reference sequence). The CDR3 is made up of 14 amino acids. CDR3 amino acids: CASSLQGDGQPQHF. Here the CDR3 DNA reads TGTGCCAGCAGCTTACAAGGGGATGGTCAGCCCCAGCATTTT.

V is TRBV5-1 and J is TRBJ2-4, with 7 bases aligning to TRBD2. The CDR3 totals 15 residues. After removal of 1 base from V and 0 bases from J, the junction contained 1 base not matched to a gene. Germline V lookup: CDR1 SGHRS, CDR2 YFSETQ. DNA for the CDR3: TGCGCCAGCAGCTTGCGGGGGGTAGCCAAAAACATTCAGTACTTC. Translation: CASSLRGVAKNIQYF.

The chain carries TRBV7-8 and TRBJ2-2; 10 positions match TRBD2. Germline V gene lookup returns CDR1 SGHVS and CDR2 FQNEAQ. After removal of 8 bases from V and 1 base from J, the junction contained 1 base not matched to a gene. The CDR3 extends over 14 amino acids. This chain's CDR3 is CASGLAENTGELFF. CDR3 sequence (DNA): TGTGCCAGCGGACTAGCGGAGAACACCGGGGAGCTGTTTTTT. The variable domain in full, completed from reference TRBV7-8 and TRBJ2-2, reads GAGVSQSPRYKVAKRGQDVALRCDPISGHVSLFWYQQALGQGPEFLTYFQNEAQLDKSGLPSDRFFAERPEGSVSTLKIQRTQQEDSAVYLCASGLAENTGELFFGEGSRLTVL.

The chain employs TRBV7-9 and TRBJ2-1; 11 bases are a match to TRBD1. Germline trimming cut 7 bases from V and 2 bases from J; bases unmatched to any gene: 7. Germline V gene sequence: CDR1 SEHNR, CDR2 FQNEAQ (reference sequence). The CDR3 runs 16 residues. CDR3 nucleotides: TGTGCCAGCACCGTGGTGGGACAGGGGGCCTACAATGAGCAGTTCTTC. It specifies CASTVVGQGAYNEQFF.

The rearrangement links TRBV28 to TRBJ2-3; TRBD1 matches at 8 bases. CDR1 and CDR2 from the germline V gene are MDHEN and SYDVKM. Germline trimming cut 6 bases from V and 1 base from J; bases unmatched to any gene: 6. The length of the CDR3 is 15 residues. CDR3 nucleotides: TGTGCCAGCAGCCTCACGGACAGGGGCACAGATACGCAGTATTTT. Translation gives CASSLTDRGTDTQYF. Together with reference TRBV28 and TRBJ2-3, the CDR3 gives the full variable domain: DVKVTQSSRYLVKRTGEKVFLECVQDMDHENMFWYRQDPGLGLRLIYFSYDVKMKEKGDIPEGYSVSREKKERFSLILESASTNQTSMYLCASSLTDRGTDTQYFGPGTRLTVL.

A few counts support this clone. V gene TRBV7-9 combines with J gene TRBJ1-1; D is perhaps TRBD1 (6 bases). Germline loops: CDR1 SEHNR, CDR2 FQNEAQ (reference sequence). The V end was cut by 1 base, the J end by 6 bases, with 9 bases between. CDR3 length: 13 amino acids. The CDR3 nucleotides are TGTGCCAGCAGCTTAGAGGACAGATCTGAAGCTTTCTTT. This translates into CASSLEDRSEAFF. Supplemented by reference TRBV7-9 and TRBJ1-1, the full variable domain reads DTGVSQNPRHKITKRGQNVTFRCDPISEHNRLYWYRQTLGQGPEFLTYFQNEAQLEKSRLLSDRFSAERPKGSFSTLEIQRTEQGDSAMYLCASSLEDRSEAFFGQGTRLTVV.

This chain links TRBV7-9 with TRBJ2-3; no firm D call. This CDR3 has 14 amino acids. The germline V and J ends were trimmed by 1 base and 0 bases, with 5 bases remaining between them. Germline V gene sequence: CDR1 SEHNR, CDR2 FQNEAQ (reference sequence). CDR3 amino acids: CASSLGRSTDTQYF. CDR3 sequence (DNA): TGTGCCAGCAGCTTAGGGCGGAGCACAGATACGCAGTATTTT.

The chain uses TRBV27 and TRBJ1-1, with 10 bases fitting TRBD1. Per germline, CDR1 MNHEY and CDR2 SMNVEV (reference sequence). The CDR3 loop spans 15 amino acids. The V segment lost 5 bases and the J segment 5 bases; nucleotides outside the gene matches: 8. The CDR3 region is CASSVTGGVETEAFF. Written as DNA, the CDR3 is TGTGCCAGCAGTGTGACAGGGGGCGTCGAAACTGAAGCTTTCTTT.